This T cell receptor beta chain was sequenced in a study of T cell repertoires in cytomegalovirus infection. Study-level background: The authors used CMV epitopes that were HLA-C-restricted (recently identified) and HLA-B-restricted (well studied).

The CDR3 extends over 16 amino acids. Germline V CDR1 and CDR2: MGHDK, SYGVNS. The V end lost 4 bases, the J end lost 0 bases, and 12 bases lay between the germline ends. TCRdb used MiXCR to reprocess the reads, holding one entry per CDR3 protein. Among hundreds of thousands of distinct CDR3 sequences listed, approximately 33% were seen once. Details on this clonotype: The target antigen is unknown.

The V call is TRBV25-1, the J call TRBJ1-4; D possibly corresponds to TRBD1 (5 bases). The material was cultured PBMCs, obtained from culture after CMV antigen stimulation. The sequence was collected from a human donor in good health (CMV status not recorded). Some clones in this sample may be carry-over from other donors' samples. CDR3 in DNA: TGTGCCAGCAGTGGCACCCTGACAGCAACTAATGAAAAACTGTTTTTT. It specifies CASSGTLTATNEKLFF.